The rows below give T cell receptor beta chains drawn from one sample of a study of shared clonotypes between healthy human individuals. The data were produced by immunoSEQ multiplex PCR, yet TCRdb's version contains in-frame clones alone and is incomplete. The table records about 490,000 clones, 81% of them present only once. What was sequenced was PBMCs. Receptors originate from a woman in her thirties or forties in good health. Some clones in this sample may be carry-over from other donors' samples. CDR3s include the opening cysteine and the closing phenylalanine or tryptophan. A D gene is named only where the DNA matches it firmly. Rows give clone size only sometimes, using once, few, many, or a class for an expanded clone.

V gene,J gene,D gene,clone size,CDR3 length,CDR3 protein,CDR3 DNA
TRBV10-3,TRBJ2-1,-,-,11,CAIRGYNEQFF,TGTGCCATTAGGGGTTACAATGAGCAGTTCTTC
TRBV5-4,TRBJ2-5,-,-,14,CASSAGAAEETQYF,TGTGCCAGCAGCGCCGGGGCAGCAGAAGAGACCCAGTACTTC
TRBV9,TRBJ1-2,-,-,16,CASSVAGGARDYGYTF,TGTGCCAGCAGCGTAGCTGGGGGGGCGCGTGACTATGGCTACACCTTC
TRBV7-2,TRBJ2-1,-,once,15,CASSLVWRVEGEQFF,TGTGCCAGCAGCTTAGTTTGGCGGGTGGAGGGCGAGCAGTTCTTC
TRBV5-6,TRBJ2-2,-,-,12,CASSRTFGELFF,TGTGCCAGCAGCCGGACTTTCGGGGAGCTGTTTTTT
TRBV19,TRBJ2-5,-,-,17,CASSIGDVSGTRETQYF,TGTGCCAGTAGTATAGGCGATGTTTCGGGGACGAGGGAGACCCAGTACTTC
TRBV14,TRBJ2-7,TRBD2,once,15,CASSQASGWAYEQYF,TGTGCCAGCAGCCAAGCTAGCGGGTGGGCATACGAGCAGTACTTC
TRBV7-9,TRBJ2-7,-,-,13,CASSLSVSYEQYF,TGTGCCAGCAGCTTATCGGTTTCCTACGAGCAGTACTTC
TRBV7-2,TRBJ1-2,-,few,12,CASSDRSYGYTF,TGTGCCAGCAGTGACAGATCCTATGGCTACACCTTC
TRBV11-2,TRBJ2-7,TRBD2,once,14,CASSLGTSSYEQYF,TGTGCCAGCAGCTTAGGGACTAGCAGCTACGAGCAGTACTTC
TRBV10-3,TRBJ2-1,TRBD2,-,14,CAIGGTSGGNEQFF,TGTGCCATCGGAGGGACTAGCGGGGGAAATGAGCAGTTCTTC
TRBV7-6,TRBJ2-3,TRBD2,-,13,CASSLSGRDTQYF,TGTGCCAGCAGCCTGAGCGGGAGAGATACGCAGTATTTT
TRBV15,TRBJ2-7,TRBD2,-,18,CATSREATSGNLPYEQYF,TGTGCCACCAGCAGAGAAGCGACTAGCGGGAACCTTCCCTACGAGCAGTACTTC
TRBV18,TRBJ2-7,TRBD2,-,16,CASSPGGDWGSYEQYF,TGTGCCAGCTCACCAGGGGGGGACTGGGGCTCCTACGAGCAGTACTTC
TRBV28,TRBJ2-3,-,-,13,CASSFPLYGTQYF,TGTGCCAGCAGTTTTCCCCTCTACGGTACGCAGTATTTT
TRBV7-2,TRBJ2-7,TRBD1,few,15,CASSHTGGGTYEQYF,TGTGCCAGCAGCCATACAGGGGGCGGGACCTACGAGCAGTACTTC
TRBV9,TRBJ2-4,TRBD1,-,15,CASSVGLGQNNIQYF,TGTGCCAGCAGCGTAGGTCTGGGACAGAACAACATTCAGTACTTC